Listed below are T cell receptor beta chains from one sample, sequenced in a study of blood T cell repertoires in COVID-19. The repertoire was sequenced with immunoSEQ multiplex PCR; TCRdb's copy has only in-frame clones and lacks some. The sample yields 250,000 to 350,000 clones, approximately 90% seen once. The sequenced sample consisted of peripheral blood. These TCRs come from a woman aged 60-75 years with acute or convalescent COVID-19. Both conserved end residues are part of each CDR3.

TRBJ2-3	TRBV27	CASSLLGRSGIYTDTQYF
TRBJ1-6	TRBV4-3	CASSQVRGNNSPLHF
TRBJ2-7	TRBV29-1	CSVTGRDEQYF
TRBJ1-5	TRBV6-5	CASSQGYYQPQHF
TRBJ1-3	TRBV5-5	CASSKLQGGSDTIYF
TRBJ2-7	TRBV7-9	CASSLSGLSYEQYF
TRBJ2-7	TRBV15	CATSKAGGPYEQYF
TRBJ1-5	TRBV11-2	CASSITGGNQPQHF
TRBJ2-1	TRBV4-3	CASSQGPGLAGTYNEQFF
TRBJ2-1	TRBV10-2	CASSDPRQGNNEQFF
TRBJ2-7	TRBV21-1	CASSKALPQPGGLAGGPTSYEQYF
TRBJ1-5	TRBV18	CASSQDRGREQPQHF
TRBJ2-2	TRBV10-3	CAINREGTGEMFF
TRBJ1-6	TRBV6-5	CASSTPRDTGRPLHF
TRBJ2-2	TRBV5-4	CASSLSSGHTGELFF